This paragraph covers one TCR beta chain sequence. What it binds is unknown. Documented treatment: roughly 11-day PBMC culture with coronavirus spike peptide pools or control peptides (ViraFEST assay). This entry is derived from a study of vaccination and CD4 T cells after COVID-19. Turning to the study itself: The stimulus for the cells was overlapping spike peptides derived from SARS-CoV-2, HCoV-NL63, HCoV-OC43 and HCoV-229E. Study-wide findings and caveats: In convalescent patients, a median around 85% of reactive clones appeared only post-vaccination.

CD4+ T cells that had been cultured provided DNA sequenced with the Oncomine TCR Beta short-read assay. Each CDR3 protein is one row after TCRdb ran MiXCR on the PCR reads. This table has 25,000 to 30,000 distinct CDR3 sequences, less than 80% appearing once. The germline V gene has CDR1 DFQATT and CDR2 SNEGSKA (reference sequence). The CDR3 is 15 amino acids. V lost 1 base and J lost 1, with 14 bases in between. The clonotype was recovered from a human donor who received a COVID-19 vaccine. Sequenced material: CD4+ T cells from blood, cultured in vitro, taken after SARS-CoV-2 vaccination. The chain is built from TRBV20-1 and TRBJ2-7, with a tentative D call TRBD2 (5 bases). CDR3 residues: CSARVRTRQSYEQYF. The DNA for the CDR3 is TGCAGTGCTAGAGTCCGGACTCGCCAATCCTACGAGCAGTACTTC.